This T cell receptor (beta chain) was retrieved from a study of CD8 T cells in ankylosing spondylitis. Quantitative molecular-barcoded 5'-RACE generated the TCR beta libraries. One entry per CDR3 protein results from TCRdb running MiXCR on the 5' RACE reads. This sample has just under 350,000 distinct CDR3 sequences, with roughly 14% found just once. Germline V gene data show CDR1 as SGHAT and CDR2 as FQNNGV. V gave up 5 bases and J gave up 2 bases, with 13 bases separating them. The CDR3 consists of 14 residues. This clonotype was obtained from a male donor with ankylosing spondylitis or in good health (not recorded which). V and J are TRBV11-2 and TRBJ2-7; D call uncertain. Sequences were obtained from blood, either unsorted or a sorted T cell fraction (not recorded which). The CDR3 spells CASSPAGLTYEQYF. The CDR3 DNA reads TGTGCCAGCAGCCCAGCCGGTCTCACCTACGAGCAGTACTTC.